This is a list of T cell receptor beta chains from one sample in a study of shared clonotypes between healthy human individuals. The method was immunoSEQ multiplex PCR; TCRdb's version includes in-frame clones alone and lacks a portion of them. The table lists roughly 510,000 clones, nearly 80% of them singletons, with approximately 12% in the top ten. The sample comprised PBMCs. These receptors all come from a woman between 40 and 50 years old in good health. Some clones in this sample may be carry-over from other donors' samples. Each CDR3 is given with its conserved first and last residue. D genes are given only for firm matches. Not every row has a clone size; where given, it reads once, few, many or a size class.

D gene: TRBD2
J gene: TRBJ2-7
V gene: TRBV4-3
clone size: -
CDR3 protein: CASSSAAGVSYEQYF
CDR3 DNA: TGCGCCAGCAGCTCAGCAGCGGGAGTTTCCTACGAGCAGTACTTC

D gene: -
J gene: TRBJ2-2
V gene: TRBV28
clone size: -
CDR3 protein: CASRLPRVGGELFF
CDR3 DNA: TGTGCCAGCAGACTCCCCCGGGTAGGCGGGGAGCTGTTTTTT

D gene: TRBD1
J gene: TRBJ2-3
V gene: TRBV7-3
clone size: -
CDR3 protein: CASSRRGRLSTDTQYF
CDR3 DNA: TGTGCCAGCAGCCGCAGGGGGCGTCTGAGCACAGATACGCAGTATTTT

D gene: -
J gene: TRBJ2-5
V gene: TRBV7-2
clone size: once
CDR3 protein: CASSSPRVWRGQETQYF
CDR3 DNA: TGTGCCAGCAGCTCCCCCCGGGTGTGGCGGGGCCAAGAGACCCAGTACTTC

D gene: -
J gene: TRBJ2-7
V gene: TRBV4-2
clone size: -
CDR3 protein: CASSQEGLSNEQYF
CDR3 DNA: TGTGCCAGCAGCCAAGAAGGTTTGAGCAACGAGCAGTACTTC

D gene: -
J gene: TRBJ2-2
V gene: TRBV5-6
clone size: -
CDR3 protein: CASSSDMGTGELFF
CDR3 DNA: TGTGCCAGCAGCTCGGATATGGGCACCGGGGAGCTGTTTTTT

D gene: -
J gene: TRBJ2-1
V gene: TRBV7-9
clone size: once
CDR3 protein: CASERYNEQFF
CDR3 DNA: TGTGCCAGCGAGCGGTACAATGAGCAGTTCTTC

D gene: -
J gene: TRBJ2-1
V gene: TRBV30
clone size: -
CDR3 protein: CAWSGAYNEQFF
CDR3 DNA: TGTGCCTGGAGTGGGGCCTACAATGAGCAGTTCTTC

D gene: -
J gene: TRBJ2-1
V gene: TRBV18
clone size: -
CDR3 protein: CASSRDRYNEQFF
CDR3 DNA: TGTGCCAGCTCCCGCGACAGGTACAATGAGCAGTTCTTC

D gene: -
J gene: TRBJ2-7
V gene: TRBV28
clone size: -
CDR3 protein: CASSLLGGEQYF
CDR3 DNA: TGTGCCAGCAGTTTATTAGGGGGCGAGCAGTACTTC

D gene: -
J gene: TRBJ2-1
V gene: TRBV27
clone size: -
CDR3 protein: CASSLSHPSNEQFF
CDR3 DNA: TGTGCCAGCAGTTTATCCCACCCCTCCAATGAGCAGTTCTTC

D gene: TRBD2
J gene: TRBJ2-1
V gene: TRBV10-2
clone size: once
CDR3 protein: CASSLLAGEGNEQFF
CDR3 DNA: TGCGCCAGCAGCTTACTAGCGGGAGAGGGGAATGAGCAGTTCTTC

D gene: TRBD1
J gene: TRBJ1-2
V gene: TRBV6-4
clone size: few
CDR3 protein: CASRKTGGTGYTF
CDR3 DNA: TGTGCCAGCAGGAAAACAGGGGGTACTGGCTACACCTTC

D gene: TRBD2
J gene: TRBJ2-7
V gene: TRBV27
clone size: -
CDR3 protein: CASRGPGLAENSYEQYF
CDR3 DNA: TGTGCCAGCAGGGGACCGGGACTAGCGGAGAACTCCTACGAGCAGTACTTC

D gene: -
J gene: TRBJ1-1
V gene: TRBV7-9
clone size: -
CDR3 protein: CASSLGGSDTEAFF
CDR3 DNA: TGTGCCAGCAGTTTGGGGGGATCCGACACTGAAGCTTTCTTT

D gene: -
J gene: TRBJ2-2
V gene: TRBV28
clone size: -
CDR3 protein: CASSPPGHSNTGELFF
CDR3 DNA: TGTGCCAGCAGTCCCCCGGGACACTCGAACACCGGGGAGCTGTTTTTT

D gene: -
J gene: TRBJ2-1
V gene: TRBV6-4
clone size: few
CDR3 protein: CASSESGARDEQFF
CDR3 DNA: TGTGCCAGCAGTGAGAGTGGGGCACGGGATGAGCAGTTCTTC

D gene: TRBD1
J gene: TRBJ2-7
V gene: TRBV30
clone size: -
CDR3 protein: CAYTTGVEQYF
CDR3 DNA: TGTGCCTACACGACAGGGGTCGAGCAGTACTTC

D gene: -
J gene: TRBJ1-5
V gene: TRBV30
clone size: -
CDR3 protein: CAWSVQGPQPQHF
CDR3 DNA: TGTGCCTGGAGTGTTCAGGGCCCCCAGCCCCAGCATTTT

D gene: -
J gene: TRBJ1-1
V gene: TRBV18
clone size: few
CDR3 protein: CASSQQVSTEAFF
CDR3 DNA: TGTGCCAGCTCACAACAGGTATCCACTGAAGCTTTCTTT

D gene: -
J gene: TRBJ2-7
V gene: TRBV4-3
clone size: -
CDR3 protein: CASSQEDVRDF
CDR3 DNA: TGCGCCAGCAGCCAAGAAGATGTCAGAGACTTC

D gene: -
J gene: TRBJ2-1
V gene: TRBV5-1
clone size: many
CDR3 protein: CASSLVGETGEQFF
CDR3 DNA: TGCGCCAGCAGCTTGGTAGGGGAGACGGGTGAGCAGTTCTTC

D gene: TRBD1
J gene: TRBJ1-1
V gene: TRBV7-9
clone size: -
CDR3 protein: CASNRGGVGTEAFF
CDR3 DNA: TGTGCTTCGAACAGGGGAGGTGTGGGCACTGAAGCTTTCTTT

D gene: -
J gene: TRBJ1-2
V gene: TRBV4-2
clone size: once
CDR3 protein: CASSPAGTDLSHYGYTF
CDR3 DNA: TGTGCCAGCAGCCCAGCCGGTACAGACTTAAGCCACTATGGCTACACCTTC

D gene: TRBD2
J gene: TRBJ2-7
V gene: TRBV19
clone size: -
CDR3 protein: CASSSGRGYEQYF
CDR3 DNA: TGTGCCAGTTCTAGCGGGAGGGGGTACGAGCAGTACTTC

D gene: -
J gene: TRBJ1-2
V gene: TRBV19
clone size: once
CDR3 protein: CASSIRTQTGSYGYTF
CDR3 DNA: TGTGCCAGTAGCATCCGAACCCAGACAGGATCCTATGGCTACACCTTC

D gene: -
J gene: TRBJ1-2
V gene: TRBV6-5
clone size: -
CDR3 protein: CASSYGRSSAYGYTF
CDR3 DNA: TGTGCCAGCAGTTACGGGCGGTCCTCGGCCTATGGCTACACCTTC

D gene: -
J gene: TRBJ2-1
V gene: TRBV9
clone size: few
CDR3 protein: CASSVAGYPYNEQFF
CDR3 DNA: TGTGCCAGCAGCGTGGCAGGGTACCCTTACAATGAGCAGTTCTTC